This T cell receptor (beta chain) was identified during a study of beta chain features in type 1 diabetes. Study as a whole: The study found patients and healthy donors alike in age, gender and cell yields. Study conclusions and caveats: Diminished insertions and augmented deletions at VDJ junctions characterized type 1 diabetes patients. In these data, an HLA type influence on TCRB rearrangement remained unresolved.

The entirety of the isolated RNA underwent reverse transcription, so expressed TCRB transcripts were sequenced. Sequencing used immunoSEQ multiplex PCR; TCRdb keeps in-frame clones, though not all of them. In the table there are around 280,000 clones, 8% of which are singletons. V was cut by 6 bases and J by 11 bases, with 13 bases left in between. Germline-derived CDR1 and CDR2 are SGHTA and FQGTGA. The CDR3 length is 12 residues. A remark on this clone: Its antigen is not identified.

What was sequenced was central memory CD4+ T cells from blood. The rearrangement joins TRBV7-3 to TRBJ2-2; D perhaps matches TRBD2 (5 bases). The receptor was isolated from a woman younger than 30 in good health. The CDR3 reads CASSEVRGELFF. Here the CDR3 DNA reads TGTGCCAGCAGTGAAGTCCGGGGAGAGCTGTTTTTT.